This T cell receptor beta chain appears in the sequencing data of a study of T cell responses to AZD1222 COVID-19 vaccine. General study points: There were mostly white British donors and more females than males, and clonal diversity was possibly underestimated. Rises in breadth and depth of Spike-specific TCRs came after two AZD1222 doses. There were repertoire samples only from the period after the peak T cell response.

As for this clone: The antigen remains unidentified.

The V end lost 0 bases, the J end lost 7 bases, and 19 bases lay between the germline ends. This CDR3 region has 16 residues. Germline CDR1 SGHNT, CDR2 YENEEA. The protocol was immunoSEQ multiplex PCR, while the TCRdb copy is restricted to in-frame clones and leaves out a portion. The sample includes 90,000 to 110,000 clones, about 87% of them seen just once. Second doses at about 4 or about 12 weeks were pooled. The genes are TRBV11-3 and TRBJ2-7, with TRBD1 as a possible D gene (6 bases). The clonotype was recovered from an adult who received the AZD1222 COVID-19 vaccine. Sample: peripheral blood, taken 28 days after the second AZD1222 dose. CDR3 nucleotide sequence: TGTGCCAGCAGCTTAGAGGCTCGGGCAGGGGCTGGGGAGCAGTACTTC. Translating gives CASSLEARAGAGEQYF.